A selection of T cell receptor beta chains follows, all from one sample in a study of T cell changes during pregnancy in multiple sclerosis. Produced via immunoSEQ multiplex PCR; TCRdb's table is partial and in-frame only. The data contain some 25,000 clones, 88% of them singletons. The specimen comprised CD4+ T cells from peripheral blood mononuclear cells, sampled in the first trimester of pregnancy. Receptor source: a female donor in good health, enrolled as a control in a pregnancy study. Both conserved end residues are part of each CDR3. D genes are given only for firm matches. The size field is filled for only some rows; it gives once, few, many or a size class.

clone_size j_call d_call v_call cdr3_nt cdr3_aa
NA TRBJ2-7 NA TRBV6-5 TGTGCCAGCAGTTACGTCGGAGCCTACGAGCAGTACTTC CASSYVGAYEQYF
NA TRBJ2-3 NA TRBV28 TGTGCCACCATTGCGCCCATAAGCACAGATACGCAGTATTTT CATIAPISTDTQYF
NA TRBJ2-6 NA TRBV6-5 TGTGCCAGCAGTTACGATCGTCAGGAAGCCAACGTCCTGACTTTC CASSYDRQEANVLTF
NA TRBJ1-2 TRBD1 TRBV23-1 TGCGCCAGCAGTCAATCTGCCCGGGACAGGGAATCTGGCGGCTACACCTTC CASSQSARDRESGGYTF
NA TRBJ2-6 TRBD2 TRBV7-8 TGTGCCAGCAACCCCCGGTGGGGGGGGTCTGGGGCCAACGTCCTGACTTTC CASNPRWGGSGANVLTF
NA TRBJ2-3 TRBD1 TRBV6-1 TGTGCCAGCAGTCCCGGACAGGGGATAGATACGCAGTATTTT CASSPGQGIDTQYF
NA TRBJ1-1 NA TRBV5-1 TGCGCCAGCAGTGCCGGGGTCAGCACTGAAGCTTTCTTT CASSAGVSTEAFF
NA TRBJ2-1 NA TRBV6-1 TGTGCCAGCAAGGGGTCAGGGGCCGGTGAGCAGTTCTTC CASKGSGAGEQFF
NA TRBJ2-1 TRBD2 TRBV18 TGTGCCAGCTCACCACCTAGCGGGAGGCTAGCTGTTCATGAGCAGTTCTTC CASSPPSGRLAVHEQFF
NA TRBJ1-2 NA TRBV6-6 TGTGCCAGCAGTTACTCGATAACGGCTTGGCGGGGCTACACCTTC CASSYSITAWRGYTF
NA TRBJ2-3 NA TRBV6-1 TGTGCCAGCAGTGAACCCGGGTGGAAAGATACGCAGTATTTT CASSEPGWKDTQYF
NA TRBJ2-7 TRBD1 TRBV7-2 TGTGCCAGCAGCCCGGACAGGGGTACCTACGAGCAGTACTTC CASSPDRGTYEQYF
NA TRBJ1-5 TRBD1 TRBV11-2 TGTGCCAGCAGCTTAGACCCCGACAGGGGCCTCCAGCATTTT CASSLDPDRGLQHF
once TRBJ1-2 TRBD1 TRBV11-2 TGTGCCAGCAGCGTCCCGGGACAGAAGAACTATGGCTACACCTTC CASSVPGQKNYGYTF
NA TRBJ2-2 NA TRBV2 TGTGCCAGAAAGGGGGTGACGAACACCGGGGAGCTGTTTTTT CARKGVTNTGELFF
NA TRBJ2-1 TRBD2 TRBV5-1 TGCGCCAGCAGCCAGCCGGGACTAGCGGGAGGGCGGGGCTCCTACAATGAGCAGTTCTTC CASSQPGLAGGRGSYNEQFF
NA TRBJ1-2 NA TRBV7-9 TGTGCCAGCAGCTTAGCGCAGCCGGGGTACGGCTACACCTTC CASSLAQPGYGYTF
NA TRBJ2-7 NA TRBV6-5 TGTGCCAGCAGTCGTGACACGGCGGGGCGGGGAGTGCAGTACTTC CASSRDTAGRGVQYF
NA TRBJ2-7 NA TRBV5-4 TGTGCCAGCAGCTTGGTGACAGTCGCCGAGCAGTACTTC CASSLVTVAEQYF
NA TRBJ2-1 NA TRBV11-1 TGTGCCAGCAGCCGCGACACTTTCTCCTACAATGAGCAGTTCTTC CASSRDTFSYNEQFF
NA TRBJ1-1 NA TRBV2 TGTGCCAGCAGTCCCGGGAACCTGAACACTGAAGCTTTCTTT CASSPGNLNTEAFF
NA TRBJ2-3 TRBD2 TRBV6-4 TGTGCCAGCAGTGGAGCGGGGGGGGGTACGCAGTATTTT CASSGAGGGTQYF
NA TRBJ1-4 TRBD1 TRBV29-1 TGCAGCGTTGACGGGCAGGGGGTTGATAATGAAAAACTGTTTTTT CSVDGQGVDNEKLFF
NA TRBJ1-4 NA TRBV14 TGTGCCAGCAGCCACGTAGGGGACACCCGAGAAAAACTGTTTTTT CASSHVGDTREKLFF
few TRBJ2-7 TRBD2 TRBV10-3 TGTGCCATCAGTGTTTCGGGACTAGCGGGGGGCCCGGGGGAGCAGTACTTC CAISVSGLAGGPGEQYF
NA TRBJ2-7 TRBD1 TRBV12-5 TGTGCTAGTGGTTTTTGGGACAGTCGGGCCGAGCAGTACTTC CASGFWDSRAEQYF
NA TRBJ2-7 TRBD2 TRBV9 TGTGCCAGCAGCCCTCACGCCAATAGCGGGGCCTACGAGCAGTACTTC CASSPHANSGAYEQYF
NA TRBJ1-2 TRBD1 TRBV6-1 TGTGCCAGCAGTGACCGGGACAGGGGGATCAGGGGCTACACCTTC CASSDRDRGIRGYTF
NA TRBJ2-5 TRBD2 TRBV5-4 TGTGCCAGCAGCTTGGCCCCGGGGGGCCAAGAGACCCAGTACTTC CASSLAPGGQETQYF
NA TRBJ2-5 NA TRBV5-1 TGCGCCAGCAGCCCACGGGACTCAGCAGAGACCCAGTACTTC CASSPRDSAETQYF
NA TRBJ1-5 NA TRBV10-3 TGTGCCACTGAAGACAACCGGGGTCAGCCCCAGCATTTT CATEDNRGQPQHF
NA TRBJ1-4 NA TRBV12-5 TGTGCTAGTGGTTTGGGGCAGACAACTAATGAAAAACTGTTTTTT CASGLGQTTNEKLFF
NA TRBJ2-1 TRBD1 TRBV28 TGTGCCAGCAGTTCTCCGGGACAGGGTTACAATGAGCAGTTCTTC CASSSPGQGYNEQFF
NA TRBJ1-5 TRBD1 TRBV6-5 TGTGCCAGCAGGACAGGGGAAGATCAGCCCCAGCATTTT CASRTGEDQPQHF
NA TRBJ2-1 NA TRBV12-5 TGTGCTAGTGGTCGTTCCCGCGGTTGGGACAACCCGCCGAATGAGCAGTTCTTC CASGRSRGWDNPPNEQFF
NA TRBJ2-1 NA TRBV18 TGTGCCAGCTCACCCACGGGGGATTGGAGTGAGCAGTTCTTC CASSPTGDWSEQFF
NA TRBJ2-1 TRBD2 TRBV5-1 TGCGCCAGCAGCAGAACAGCACTAGCGGGACTTCAAGAGCAGTTCTTC CASSRTALAGLQEQFF
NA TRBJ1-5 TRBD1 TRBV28 TGTGCCACAGGGACAGGGGGCTTTCAGCCCCAGCATTTT CATGTGGFQPQHF
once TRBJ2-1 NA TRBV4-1 TGCGCCAGCAGCCAAGAGGGGGCGTTGGTTGAGCAGTTCTTC CASSQEGALVEQFF
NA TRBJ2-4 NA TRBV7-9 TGTGCCAGCAGCCCCGGGGGTAGCGGAGGCATTCAGTACTTC CASSPGGSGGIQYF
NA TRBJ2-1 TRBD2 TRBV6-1 TGTGCCAGCACCCTCAGCGGGGGTTTCTACAATGAGCAGTTCTTC CASTLSGGFYNEQFF
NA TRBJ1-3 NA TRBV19 TGTGCCAGTTGTAGGGGGGGCTCTGGAAACACCATATATTTT CASCRGGSGNTIYF
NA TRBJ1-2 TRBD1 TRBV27 TGTGCCAGCAGGGAGACAGGGGCGAACTATGGCTACACCTTC CASRETGANYGYTF
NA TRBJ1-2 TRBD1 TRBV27 TGTGCCAGCAGGCGGACAGGGAGTAATGGCTACACCTTC CASRRTGSNGYTF
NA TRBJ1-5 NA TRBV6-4 TGTGCCAGCAGTTACAGGGAGCGACAGCCCCAGCATTTT CASSYRERQPQHF
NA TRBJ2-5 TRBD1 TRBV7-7 TGTGCTAGCAGCCTTGGACAGGGCCTCCAAGAGACCCAGTACTTC CASSLGQGLQETQYF
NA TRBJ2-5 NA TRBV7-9 TGTGCCAGCAACTACCTTGGAGTTCAAGAGACCCAGTACTTC CASNYLGVQETQYF
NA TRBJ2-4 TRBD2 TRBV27 TGTGCCAGCAGGTTAGCGGGTGGGGACATTCAGTACTTC CASRLAGGDIQYF
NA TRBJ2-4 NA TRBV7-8 TGTGCCACTGCCGGACAGCTAGCCAAAAACATTCAGTACTTC CATAGQLAKNIQYF
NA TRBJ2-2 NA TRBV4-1 TGCGCCAGCAGCCAAGAAAACCTCCGAGAGCGGAGAGACAGGACCGGGGAGCTGTTTTTT CASSQENLRERRDRTGELFF
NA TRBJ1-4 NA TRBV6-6 TGTGCCAGCACCCCGGGGGGGTCCCGCCCTGAAAAACTGTTTTTT CASTPGGSRPEKLFF
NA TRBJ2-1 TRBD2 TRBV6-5 TGTGCCAGCAGTTATGGACTAGCGGGGTACAATGAGCAGTTCTTC CASSYGLAGYNEQFF
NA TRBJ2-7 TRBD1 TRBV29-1 TGCAGCGCTCCGGACAGGGGGCCTTACGAGCAGTACTTC CSAPDRGPYEQYF
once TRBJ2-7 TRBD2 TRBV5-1 TGCGCCAGCAGCTTGAGTCTAGCGGGGGCCTACGAGCAGTACTTC CASSLSLAGAYEQYF
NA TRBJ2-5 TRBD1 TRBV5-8 TGTGCCAGCAGCTTGTCCAGGGGGCATGGGGAGACCCAGTACTTC CASSLSRGHGETQYF
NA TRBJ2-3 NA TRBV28 TGTGCCAGCAGTTTACAGACTCCGGGTACGCAGTATTTT CASSLQTPGTQYF